Included here is one T cell receptor (beta chain) sequence, with context. The antigen is undetermined. The record originates from a study of post-analysis software for immune sequencing data. The study, taken as a whole, reports: TRBV5-6, TRBV5-1 and TRBV20-1 were among roughly 5 TRBV segments more frequent in patients than controls.

V gave up 0 bases and J gave up 9 bases; unmatched junction bases: 16. This CDR3 has 17 amino acids. Germline V gives CDR1 SGHTA, CDR2 FQGNSA. Unique molecular identifiers were carried by the TCR beta cDNA libraries. TCRdb redid the calling of the PCR reads with MiXCR, one entry per CDR3 protein. Here the sample spans roughly 800,000 distinct CDR3 sequences, roughly 58% being singletons. This sequence was found in a girl aged 10 to 17 with multiple sclerosis. V usage is TRBV7-2 and J usage is TRBJ2-5; 7 positions match TRBD2. The sequenced material came from blood. The CDR3 protein is CASSLASRAGRSRAQYF. CDR3 coding DNA: TGTGCCAGCAGCTTAGCCTCGCGAGCGGGGCGGAGCAGGGCCCAGTACTTC.